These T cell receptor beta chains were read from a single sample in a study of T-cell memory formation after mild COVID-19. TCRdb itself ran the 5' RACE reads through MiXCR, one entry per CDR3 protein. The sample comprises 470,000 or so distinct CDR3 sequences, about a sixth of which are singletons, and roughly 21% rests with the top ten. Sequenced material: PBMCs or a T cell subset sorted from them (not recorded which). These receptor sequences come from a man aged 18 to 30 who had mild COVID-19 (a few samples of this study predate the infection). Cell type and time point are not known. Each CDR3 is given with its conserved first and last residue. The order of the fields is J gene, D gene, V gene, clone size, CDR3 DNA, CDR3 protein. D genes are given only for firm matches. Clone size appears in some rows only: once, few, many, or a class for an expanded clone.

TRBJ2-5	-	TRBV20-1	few	TGCAGTGCCGAGAGAGAGACCCAGTACTTC	CSAERETQYF
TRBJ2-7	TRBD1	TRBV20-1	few	TGCAGTGCCACGACAGGGGGCAACGAGCAGTACTTC	CSATTGGNEQYF
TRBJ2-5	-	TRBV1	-	TGCACCAGCAGCCAAGAAACTAGAGTTGAGACCCAGTACTTC	CTSSQETRVETQYF
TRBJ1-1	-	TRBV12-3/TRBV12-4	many	TGTGCCAGCAGTAGCGGCTACACTGAAGCTTTCTTT	CASSSGYTEAFF
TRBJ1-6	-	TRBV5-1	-	TGCGCCAGCAGCCTGACGGCGGTAAGAGGATCAAATTCACCCCTCCACTTT	CASSLTAVRGSNSPLHF
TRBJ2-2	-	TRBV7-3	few	TGTGCCAGCAGCTTACAGGGTGACGGGGAGCTGTTTTTT	CASSLQGDGELFF
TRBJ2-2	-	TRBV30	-	TGTGCCTGGCGGCGTAGGATCAACACCGGGGAGCTGTTTTTT	CAWRRRINTGELFF
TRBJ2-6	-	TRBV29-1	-	TGCAGCGTAGAGGGGGGGCCTGGGGCCAACGTCCTGACTTTC	CSVEGGPGANVLTF
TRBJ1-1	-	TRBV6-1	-	TGTGCCAGCAGTGAAAGGAGTTACGGGCATGCGGAGGCTTTCTTT	CASSERSYGHAEAFF
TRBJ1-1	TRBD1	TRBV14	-	TGTGCCAGCAGCCAAGGTGGACAGGGGTCCACTGAAGCTTTCTTT	CASSQGGQGSTEAFF
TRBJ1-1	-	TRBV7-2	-	TGTGCCAGCAGCCCGAGGACAGACCGATCGGAAGCTTTCTTT	CASSPRTDRSEAFF
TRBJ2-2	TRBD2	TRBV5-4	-	TGTGCCAGCAGAGTGGGCGGGGGAGACACCGGGGAGCTGTTTTTT	CASRVGGGDTGELFF
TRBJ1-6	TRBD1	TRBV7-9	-	TGTGCCAGCAGTATGGGACAGGGAGGGTCACCCCTCCACTTT	CASSMGQGGSPLHF
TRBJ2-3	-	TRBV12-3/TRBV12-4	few	TGTGCCAGCAGCTATGCTCCAGATACGCAGTATTTT	CASSYAPDTQYF
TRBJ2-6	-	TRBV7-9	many	TGTGCCAGCAGCTTGGCGGACTCTGGGGCCAACGTCCTGACTTTC	CASSLADSGANVLTF
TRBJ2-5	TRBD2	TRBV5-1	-	TGCGCCAGCAGCTCTCCGCGGGGGGGCCTTAGAGAGACCCAGTACTTC	CASSSPRGGLRETQYF
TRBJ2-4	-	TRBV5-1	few	TGCGCCAGCAGCCTGCGGACGGATTTAGCCAAAAACATTCAGTACTTC	CASSLRTDLAKNIQYF
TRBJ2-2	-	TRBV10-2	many	TGCGCCAGCACCCCTGACACTGGCACCGGGGAGCTGTTTTTT	CASTPDTGTGELFF
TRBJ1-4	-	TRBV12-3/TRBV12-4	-	TGTGCCAGCAGTTTTGCACAAGGAAAACTGTTTTTT	CASSFAQGKLFF
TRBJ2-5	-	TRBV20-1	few	TGCAGTGCTAGAGATTATAAAGGGCAAGAGACCCAGTACTTC	CSARDYKGQETQYF
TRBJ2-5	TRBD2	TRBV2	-	TGTGCCAGCAAATCCGGGACTAGCGGGTACCAAGAGACCCAGTACTTC	CASKSGTSGYQETQYF
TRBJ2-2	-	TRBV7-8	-	TGTGCCAGCAGCCCGGCCCCTAGCGATCACAGGGGTTGGACCGGGGAGCTGTTTTTT	CASSPAPSDHRGWTGELFF
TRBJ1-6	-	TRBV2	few	TGTGCCAGCCAGGCGGACGAATCCAATTCACCCCTCCACTTT	CASQADESNSPLHF
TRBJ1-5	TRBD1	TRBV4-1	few	TGCGCCAGCAGCAGGGGACAGGGAGTTTGGCCCCAGCATTTT	CASSRGQGVWPQHF
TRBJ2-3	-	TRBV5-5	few	TGTGCCAGCAGCGCGGGACCAGACACAGATACGCAGTATTTT	CASSAGPDTDTQYF
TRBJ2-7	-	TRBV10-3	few	TGTGCCATCAGTGAAGGGCACGACTACGAGCAGTACTTC	CAISEGHDYEQYF
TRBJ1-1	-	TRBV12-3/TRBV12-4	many	TGCGCCAGCAGCTTGGCCGTGGGGAACACTGAAGCTTTCTTT	CASSLAVGNTEAFF
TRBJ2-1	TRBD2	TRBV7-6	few	TGTGCCAGCAGCCCCGTCTTCTCGGGGGGAAACAATGAGCAGTTCTTC	CASSPVFSGGNNEQFF
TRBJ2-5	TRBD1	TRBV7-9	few	TGTGCCAGCACCAGGACAGGGTGGCAAGAGACCCAGTACTTC	CASTRTGWQETQYF
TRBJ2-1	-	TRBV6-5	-	TGTGCCAGCAGCAAGGGGGTAATAGATGGCGATGAGCAGTTCTTC	CASSKGVIDGDEQFF
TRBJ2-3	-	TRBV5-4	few	TGTGCCGGTAGCGGCTCTAGCACAGATACGCAGTATTTT	CAGSGSSTDTQYF
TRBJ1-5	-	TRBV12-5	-	TGTGCTAGTGGCCTACAGTATAGCAATCAGCCCCAGCATTTT	CASGLQYSNQPQHF
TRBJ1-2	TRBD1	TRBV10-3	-	TGTGCCATCAGTGGACAGGGGGCAGGCTATGGCTACACCTTC	CAISGQGAGYGYTF
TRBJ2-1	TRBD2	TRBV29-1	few	TGCAGCGCGCCCGAGGCGGGGGGGCCCAATGAGCAGTTCTTC	CSAPEAGGPNEQFF
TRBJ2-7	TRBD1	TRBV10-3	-	TGTGCCATCCTTGGGGACAGGGAGGGCTACGAGCAGTACTTC	CAILGDREGYEQYF
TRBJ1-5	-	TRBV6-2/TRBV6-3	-	TGTGCCAGCTCGGGGAGGGGGAGGGATAGCAATCAGCCCCAGCATTTT	CASSGRGRDSNQPQHF
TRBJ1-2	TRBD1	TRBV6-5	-	TGTGCCAGCAGTTACTCCCGGACAGGGAGAGAGGGTGGCTACACCTTC	CASSYSRTGREGGYTF
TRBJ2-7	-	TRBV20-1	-	TGCAGTGCTAGCCCGGGGATATACTCCTACGAGCAGTACTTC	CSASPGIYSYEQYF
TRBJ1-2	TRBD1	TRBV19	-	TGTGCCAGTACTGAGGACAGGCGGGGCTACACCTTC	CASTEDRRGYTF
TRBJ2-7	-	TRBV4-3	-	TGCGCCAGCAGCCAAGGCAAGCCCGCGGGGAAGCAGTACTTC	CASSQGKPAGKQYF